The clone carrying this T cell receptor beta chain was observed a few times. The antigen remains undetermined. V was clipped by 6 bases and J by 4 bases, with 13 bases between them. CDR1 is DFQATT, CDR2 SNEGSKA, per germline (reference sequence). There are 12 residues in the CDR3. This sample was included in a study of T-cell memory formation after mild COVID-19. The wider study: TCR clusters largely stayed donor specific. Whole-study results and caveats: Some clones that responded were present in memory (sampled pre-infection), which suggests cross-reactive memory joined.

TCRdb reanalysed the 5' RACE reads using MiXCR and keeps one entry per CDR3 protein. Among 210,000 or so distinct CDR3 sequences listed, over 9.5% were seen once. The TCR originated in a man aged 18 to 30 who had mild COVID-19 (a few samples of this study predate the infection). Cell type and time point are not known. The material sequenced was PBMCs or a T cell subset sorted from them (not recorded which). This chain uses TRBV20-1 with TRBJ2-7, with TRBD1 as a possible D gene (5 bases). CDR3 amino acids: CSALGVGYEQYF. DNA for the CDR3: TGCAGTGCCCTAGGGGTGGGTTACGAGCAGTACTTC.